This TCR beta chain was documented in a study of T cells after yellow fever vaccination. This clonotype was seen ten or more times. Using its own MiXCR run on the 5' RACE reads, TCRdb lists one record per CDR3 protein. The table has around 49,000 distinct CDR3 sequences, 6.8% seen once. J was trimmed by 0 bases and V by 4 bases; bases with no gene match: 0. CDR1 and CDR2 (germline): SGHVS, FNYEAQ. This CDR3 has 14 residues. The receptor was derived from a man aged 25 to 40 who received the YFV17D yellow fever vaccine. The specimen comprised CD8+ T cells not binding an NS4B(214-222) dextramer, sorted from PBMCs, sampled 45 days after the yellow fever booster vaccination. This sequence joins TRBV7-6 and TRBJ2-7; TRBD2 matches 10 bases. In DNA, the CDR3 is TGTGCCAGCAGCTCTAGCGGGAGCTCCTACGAGCAGTACTTC. It translates to CASSSSGSSYEQYF.